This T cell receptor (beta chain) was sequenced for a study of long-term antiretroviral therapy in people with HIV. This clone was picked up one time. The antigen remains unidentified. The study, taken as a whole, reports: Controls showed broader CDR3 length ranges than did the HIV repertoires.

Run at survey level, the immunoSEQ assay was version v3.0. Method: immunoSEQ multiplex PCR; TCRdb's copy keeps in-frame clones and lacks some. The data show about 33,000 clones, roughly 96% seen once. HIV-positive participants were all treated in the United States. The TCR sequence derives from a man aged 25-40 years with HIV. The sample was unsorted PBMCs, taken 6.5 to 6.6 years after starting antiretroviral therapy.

CDR3 sequence reads: CAISVVADTNTEAFF. CDR3 nucleotides: TGTGCCATCAGTGTAGTGGCGGACACGAACACTGAAGCTTTCTTT. The chain couples TRBV10-3 to TRBJ1-1; possible D gene TRBD1, 5 bases. The germline V gene has CDR1 ENHRY and CDR2 SYGVKD. Trimming took off 4 bases at V and 1 base at J, with 13 bases between the two ends. The CDR3 extends over 15 amino acids.